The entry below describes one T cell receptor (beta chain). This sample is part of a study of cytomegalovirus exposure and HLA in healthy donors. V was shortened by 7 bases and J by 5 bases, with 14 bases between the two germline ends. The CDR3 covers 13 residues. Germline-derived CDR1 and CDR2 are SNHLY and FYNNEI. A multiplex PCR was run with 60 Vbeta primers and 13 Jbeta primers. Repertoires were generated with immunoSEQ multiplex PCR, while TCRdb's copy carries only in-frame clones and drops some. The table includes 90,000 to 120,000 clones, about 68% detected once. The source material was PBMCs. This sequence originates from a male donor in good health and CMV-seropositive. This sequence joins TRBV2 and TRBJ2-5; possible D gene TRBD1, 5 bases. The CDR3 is CASTRVKVETQYF. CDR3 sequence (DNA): TGTGCCAGCACCAGGGTTAAGGTGGAGACCCAGTACTTC.